One sample yielded the 10 T cell receptor beta chains listed below, sequenced in a study of shared clonotypes between healthy human individuals. The repertoire was sequenced with immunoSEQ multiplex PCR; TCRdb's copy has only in-frame clones and lacks some. Of some 1,400,000 clones listed, roughly 96% were seen once; the top ten hold over 1%. Input material: naive CD4+ T cells sorted from blood. The subset was: CD45RA+ positively selected. Receptor source: a man between 25 and 39 years old in good health.

The genes are TRBV19 and TRBJ2-2, with 10 bases that match TRBD1. This CDR3 is built from 14 residues. CDR1 and CDR2 from the germline V gene are LNHDA and SQIVND (reference sequence). J was trimmed by 3 bases and V by 9 bases; bases with no gene match: 4. CDR3: CASLDRGHTGELFF. The CDR3 region has the DNA TGTGCCAGCCTAGACAGGGGGCACACCGGGGAGCTGTTTTTT. Drawing the rest from reference TRBV19 and TRBJ2-2, the complete variable domain is DGGITQSPKYLFRKEGQNVTLSCEQNLNHDAMYWYRQDPGQGLRLIYYSQIVNDFQKGDIAEGYSVSREKKESFPLTVTSAQKNPTAFYLCASLDRGHTGELFFGEGSRLTVL.

V is TRBV6-1 and J is TRBJ2-7; 13 bases are a match to TRBD2. The V and J ends lost 7 bases and 2 bases, in that order; junction bases with no gene match: 5. This CDR3 contains 15 residues. Germline-derived CDR1 and CDR2 are MNHNS and SASEGT. CDR3 sequence: CASNDGLAGAYEQYF. The CDR3 nucleotides read TGTGCCAGCAATGATGGACTAGCGGGAGCCTACGAGCAGTACTTC.

The V gene is TRBV9, the J gene TRBJ2-1; D may be TRBD2 (6 bases). Germline values: CDR1 SGDLS, CDR2 YYNGEE. This CDR3 contains 15 residues. Trimming cost V 3 bases and J 2 bases, with 12 bases left between them. The CDR3 bases are TGTGCCAGCAGCGAGAGCGGGCAAACCTACAATGAGCAGTTCTTC. Translating it yields CASSESGQTYNEQFF.

This rearrangement joins TRBV5-8 to TRBJ2-2; a weak D match, TRBD2 (5 bases). Germline values: CDR1 SGHTS, CDR2 YDEGEE. CDR3 length: 17 residues. The V end was cut by 1 base, the J end by 7 bases, with 20 bases between. CDR3 sequence reads: CASSLRGGPIDYGELFF. The CDR3 nucleotides are TGTGCCAGCAGCTTGCGCGGCGGGCCGATAGATTACGGGGAGCTGTTTTTT.

V is TRBV27 and J is TRBJ1-4; TRBD1 agrees at 8 bases. V dropped 1 base and J dropped 7; count of bases not matched to a gene: 8. The CDR3 is 16 amino acids. In germline, CDR1 is MNHEY, CDR2 SMNVEV (reference sequence). The CDR3 loop is CASSLFVSGGVEKLFF. The CDR3 DNA follows: TGTGCCAGCAGTTTATTTGTTTCAGGGGGCGTTGAAAAACTGTTTTTT.

The count of this clone is one. The chain couples TRBV5-1 to TRBJ2-2, with 9 bases fitting TRBD2. Losses at the gene ends were 0 bases for V and 5 bases for J; bases not matched to a gene: 11. The CDR3 spans 18 residues. The germline CDR1 and CDR2 sequences are SGHRS and YFSETQ. CDR3 amino acids: CASSLALAGEGGTGELFF. CDR3 nucleotide sequence: TGCGCCAGCAGCTTGGCCTTAGCGGGAGAAGGTGGGACCGGGGAGCTGTTTTTT.

This sequence joins TRBV18 and TRBJ1-1; 9 bases map to TRBD1. V dropped 4 bases and J dropped 2; count of bases not matched to a gene: 11. CDR1 KGHSH and CDR2 LQKENI come from the germline V gene. This CDR3 comprises 17 residues. The CDR3 is CASSQLGTGRDNTEAFF. The DNA for the CDR3 is TGTGCCAGCTCACAGCTCGGGACAGGGAGGGATAACACTGAAGCTTTCTTT.

This sequence joins TRBV6-1 and TRBJ1-5; tentative D call: TRBD1 (5 bases). Between the trimmed V and J ends, which lost 10 bases and 5 bases, there was a span of 15 bases. CDR1 and CDR2 from the germline V gene are MNHNS and SASEGT. This CDR3 is 13 amino acids long. CDR3 in amino acids: CAIREGVYQPQHF. In nucleotides, the CDR3 is TGTGCCATTCGCGAAGGGGTATATCAGCCCCAGCATTTT.

The rearrangement joins TRBV30 to TRBJ1-1, with D uncertain. This CDR3 comprises 15 residues. Germline CDR1 GTSNPN, CDR2 SVGIG (reference sequence). The ends were cut back, 2 bases at V and 7 bases at J, with 20 bases in the middle. The CDR3 nucleotides read TGTGCCTGGAGTTGGATACCTCTACGCTCGAGTGAAGCTTTCTTT. Its protein is CAWSWIPLRSSEAFF.

The genes are TRBV5-1 and TRBJ1-3, with 7 bases aligning to TRBD1. V gave up 4 bases and J gave up 0 bases; unmatched junction bases: 7. Per germline, CDR1 SGHRS and CDR2 YFSETQ. This CDR3 region has 16 residues. The CDR3 DNA reads TGCGCCAGCAGCGCCCTACAGGGGATCTCTGGAAACACCATATATTTT. This sequence encodes CASSALQGISGNTIYF.